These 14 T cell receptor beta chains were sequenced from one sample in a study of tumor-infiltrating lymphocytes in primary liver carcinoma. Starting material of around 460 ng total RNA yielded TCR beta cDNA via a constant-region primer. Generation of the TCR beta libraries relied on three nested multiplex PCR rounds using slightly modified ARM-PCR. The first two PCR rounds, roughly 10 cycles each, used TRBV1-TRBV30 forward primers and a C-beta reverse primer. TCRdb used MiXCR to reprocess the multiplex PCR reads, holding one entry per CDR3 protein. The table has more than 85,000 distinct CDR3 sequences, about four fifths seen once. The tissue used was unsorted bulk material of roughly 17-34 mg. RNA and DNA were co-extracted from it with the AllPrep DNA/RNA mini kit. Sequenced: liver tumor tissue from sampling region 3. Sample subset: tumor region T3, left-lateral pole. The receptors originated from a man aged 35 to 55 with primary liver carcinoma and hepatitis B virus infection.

The CDR3 region is CTSIPSYNEQFF. CDR3 DNA: TGTACTAGCATTCCGTCCTACAATGAGCAGTTCTTC. V usage is TRBV6-1 and J usage is TRBJ2-1; D is possibly TRBD2 (6 bases). The CDR3 has 12 amino acids. Germline V gene data show CDR1 as MNHNS and CDR2 as SASEGT.

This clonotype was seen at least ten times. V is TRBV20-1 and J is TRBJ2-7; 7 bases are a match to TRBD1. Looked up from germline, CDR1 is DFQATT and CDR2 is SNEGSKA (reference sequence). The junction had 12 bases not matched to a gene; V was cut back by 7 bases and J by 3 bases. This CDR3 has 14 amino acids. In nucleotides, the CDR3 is TGCAGTGGTAGCACAGGGGAGAGGGACTACGAGCAGTACTTC. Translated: CSGSTGERDYEQYF.

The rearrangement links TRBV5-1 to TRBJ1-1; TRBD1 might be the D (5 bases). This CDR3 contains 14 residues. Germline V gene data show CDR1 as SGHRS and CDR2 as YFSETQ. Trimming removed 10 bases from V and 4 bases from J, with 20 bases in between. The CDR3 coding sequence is TGCGCCGGCAACCCCCGCGGGGACGGCACTGAAGCTTTCTTT. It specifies CAGNPRGDGTEAFF.

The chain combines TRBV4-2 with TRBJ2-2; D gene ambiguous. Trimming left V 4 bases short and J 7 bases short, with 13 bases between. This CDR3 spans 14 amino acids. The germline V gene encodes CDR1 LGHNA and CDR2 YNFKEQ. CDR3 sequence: CASSLDQVGGELFF. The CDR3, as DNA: TGTGCCAGCAGCCTAGATCAAGTTGGCGGGGAGCTGTTTTTT.

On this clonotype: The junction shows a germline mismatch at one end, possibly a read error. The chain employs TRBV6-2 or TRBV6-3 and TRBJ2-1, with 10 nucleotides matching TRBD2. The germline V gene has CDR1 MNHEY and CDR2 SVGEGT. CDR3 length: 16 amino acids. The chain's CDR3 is CARSSPGLASPGEQFF. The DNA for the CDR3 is TGTGCCAGGAGTTCGCCGGGACTAGCGAGCCCCGGCGAGCAGTTCTTC.

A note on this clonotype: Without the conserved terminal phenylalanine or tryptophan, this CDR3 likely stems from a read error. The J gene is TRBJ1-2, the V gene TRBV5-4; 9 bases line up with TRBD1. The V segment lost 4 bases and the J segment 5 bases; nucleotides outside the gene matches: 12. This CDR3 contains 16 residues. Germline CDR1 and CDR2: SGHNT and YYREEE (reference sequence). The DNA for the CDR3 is TGTGCCAGCAGCGGCGCTCACTCCGGGACAGGGTATGGCTACACCTTA. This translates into CASSGAHSGTGYGYTL.

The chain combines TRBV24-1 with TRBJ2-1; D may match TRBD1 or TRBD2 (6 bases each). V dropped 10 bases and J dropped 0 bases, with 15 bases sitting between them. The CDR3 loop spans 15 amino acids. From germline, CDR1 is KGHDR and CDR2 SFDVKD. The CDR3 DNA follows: TGTGCCACTTCAAGGGGGGAGAGCTCCTACAATGAGCAGTTCTTC. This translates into CATSRGESSYNEQFF.

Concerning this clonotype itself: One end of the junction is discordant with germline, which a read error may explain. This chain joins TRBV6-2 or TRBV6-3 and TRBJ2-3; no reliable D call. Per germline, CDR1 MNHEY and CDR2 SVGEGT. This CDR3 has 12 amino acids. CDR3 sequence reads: CTCRPSADTQYF. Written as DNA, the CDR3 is TGTACCTGCAGGCCCTCTGCGGATACACAGTATTTT.

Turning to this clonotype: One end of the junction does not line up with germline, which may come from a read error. The CDR3 DNA sequence: TGCAGCGTTCGATGGGGCGTGACTAAAGCTGTCTTT. This sequence encodes CSVRWGVTKAVF. The chain links TRBV29-1 to TRBJ1-1; possibly TRBD1 for D (5 bases). Germline CDR1 is SQVTM and CDR2 is ANQGSEA. The CDR3 length is 12 residues. Supplemented by reference TRBV29-1 and TRBJ1-1, the full variable domain reads SAVISQKPSRDICQRGTSLTIQCQVDSQVTMMFWYRQQPGQSLTLIATANQGSEATYESGFVIDKFPISRPNLTFSTLTVSNMSPEDSSIYLCSVRWGVTKAVFGQGTRLTVV.

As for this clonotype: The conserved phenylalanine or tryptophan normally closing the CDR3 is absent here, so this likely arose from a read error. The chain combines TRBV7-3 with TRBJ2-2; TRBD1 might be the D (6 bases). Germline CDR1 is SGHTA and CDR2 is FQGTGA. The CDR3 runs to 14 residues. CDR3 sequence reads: CANSPDKGVGELFL. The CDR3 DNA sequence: TGTGCCAACAGCCCTGACAAGGGGGTCGGGGAGCTGTTTCTT.

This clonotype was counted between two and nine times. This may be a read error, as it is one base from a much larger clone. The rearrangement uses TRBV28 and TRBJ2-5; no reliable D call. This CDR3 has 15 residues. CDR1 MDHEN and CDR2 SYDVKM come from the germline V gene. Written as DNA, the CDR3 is TGTGTCAGCTTTCCGGGCGGAGCTTACCAAGAGACCCAGTACTTC. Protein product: CVSFPGGAYQETQYF.

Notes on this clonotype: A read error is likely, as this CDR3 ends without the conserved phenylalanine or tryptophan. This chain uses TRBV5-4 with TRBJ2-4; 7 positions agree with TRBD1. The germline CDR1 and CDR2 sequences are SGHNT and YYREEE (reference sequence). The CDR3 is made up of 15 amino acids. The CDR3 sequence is CASSLVRGRINIQYL. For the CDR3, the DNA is TGTGCCAGTAGCTTGGTGAGGGGGCGAATAAACATTCAGTACTTA.

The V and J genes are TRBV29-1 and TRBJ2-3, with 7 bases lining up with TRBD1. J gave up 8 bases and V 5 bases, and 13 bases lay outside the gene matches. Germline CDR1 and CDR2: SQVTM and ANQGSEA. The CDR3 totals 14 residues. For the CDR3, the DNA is TGCAGCGTTTCCGGGACAGTGGCGTCATGTACGCAGTATTTT. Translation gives CSVSGTVASCTQYF.

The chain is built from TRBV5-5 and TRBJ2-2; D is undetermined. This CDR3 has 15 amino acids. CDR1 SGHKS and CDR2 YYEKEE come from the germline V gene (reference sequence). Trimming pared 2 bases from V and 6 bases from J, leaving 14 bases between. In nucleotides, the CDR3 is TGTGCCAGCAGCTTATTAGAGATGTACCCCGGGGAGCTGTTTTTT. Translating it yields CASSLLEMYPGELFF.